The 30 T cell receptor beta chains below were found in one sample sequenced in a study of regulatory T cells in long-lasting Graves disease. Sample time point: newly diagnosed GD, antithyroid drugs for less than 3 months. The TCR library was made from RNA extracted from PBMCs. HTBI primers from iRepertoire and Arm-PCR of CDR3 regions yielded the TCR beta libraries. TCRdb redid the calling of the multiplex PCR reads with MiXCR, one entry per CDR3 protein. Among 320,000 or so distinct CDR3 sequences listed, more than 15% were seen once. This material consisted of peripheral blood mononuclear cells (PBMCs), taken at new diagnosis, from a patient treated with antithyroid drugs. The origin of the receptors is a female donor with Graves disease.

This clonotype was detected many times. Here the CDR3 DNA reads TGTGCCAGCAGTTACTCTGGCGGGAGTTCCTACGAGCAGTACTTC. This sequence encodes CASSYSGGSSYEQYF. The J gene is TRBJ2-7, the V gene TRBV6-5, with TRBD2 matching 7 bases. The CDR3 contains 15 residues. V was clipped by 0 bases and J by 1 base; unmatched bases: 3. Looked up from germline, CDR1 is MNHEY and CDR2 is SVGAGI.

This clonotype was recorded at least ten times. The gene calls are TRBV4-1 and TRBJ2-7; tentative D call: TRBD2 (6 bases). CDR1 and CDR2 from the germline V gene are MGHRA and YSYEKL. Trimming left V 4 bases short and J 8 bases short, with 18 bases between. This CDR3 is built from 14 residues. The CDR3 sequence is CASSRTGSLGKQYF. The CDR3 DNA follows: TGCGCCAGCAGCCGGACCGGGAGTCTAGGAAAGCAGTACTTC.

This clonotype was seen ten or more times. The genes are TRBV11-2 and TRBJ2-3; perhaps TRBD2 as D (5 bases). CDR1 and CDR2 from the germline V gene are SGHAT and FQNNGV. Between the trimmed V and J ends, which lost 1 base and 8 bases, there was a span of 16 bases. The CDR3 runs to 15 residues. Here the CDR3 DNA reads TGTGCCAGCAGCTTAGGGTGGCTAGGAGCGGCTACGCAGTATTTT. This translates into CASSLGWLGAATQYF.

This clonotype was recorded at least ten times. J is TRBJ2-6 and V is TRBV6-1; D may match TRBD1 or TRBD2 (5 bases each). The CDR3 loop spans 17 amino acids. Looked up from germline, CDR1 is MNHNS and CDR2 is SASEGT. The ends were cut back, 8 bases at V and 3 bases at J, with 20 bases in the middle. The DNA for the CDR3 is TGTGCCAGCGGCCGACGCCAGGGTGGGAGTGGGGCCAACGTCCTGACTTTC. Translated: CASGRRQGGSGANVLTF.

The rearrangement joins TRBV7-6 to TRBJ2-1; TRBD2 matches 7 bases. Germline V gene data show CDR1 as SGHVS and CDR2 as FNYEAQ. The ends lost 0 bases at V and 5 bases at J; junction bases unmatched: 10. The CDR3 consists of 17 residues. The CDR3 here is CASSLAPGERDNNEQFF. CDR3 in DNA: TGTGCCAGCAGCTTAGCGCCCGGGGAGCGGGATAACAATGAGCAGTTCTTC. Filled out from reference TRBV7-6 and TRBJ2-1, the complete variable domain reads GAGVSQSPRYKVTKRGQDVALRCDPISGHVSLYWYRQALGQGPEFLTYFNYEAQQDKSGLPNDRFSAERPEGSISTLTIQRTEQRDSAMYRCASSLAPGERDNNEQFFGPGTRLTVL.

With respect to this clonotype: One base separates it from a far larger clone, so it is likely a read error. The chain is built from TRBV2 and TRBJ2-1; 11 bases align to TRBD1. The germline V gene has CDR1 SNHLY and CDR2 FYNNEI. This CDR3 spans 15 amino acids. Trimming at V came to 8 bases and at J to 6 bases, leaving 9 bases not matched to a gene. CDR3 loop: CASGPGTGGSNEQFF. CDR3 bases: TGTGCCAGCGGTCCCGGGACAGGGGGATCCAATGAGCAGTTCTTC.

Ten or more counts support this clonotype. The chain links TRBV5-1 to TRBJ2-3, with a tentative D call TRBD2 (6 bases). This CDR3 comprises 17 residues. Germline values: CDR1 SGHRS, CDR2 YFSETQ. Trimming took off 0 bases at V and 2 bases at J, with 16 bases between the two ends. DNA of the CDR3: TGCGCCAGCAGCTTGGGAGGGACTTCAACTTTCACAGATACGCAGTATTTT. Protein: CASSLGGTSTFTDTQYF.

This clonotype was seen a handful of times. DNA of the CDR3: TGTGCCAGCAGTCCCACCGCGGACACCGGGGAGCTGTTTTTT. This translates into CASSPTADTGELFF. The chain is built from TRBV6-1 and TRBJ2-2; D is undetermined. The germline CDR1 and CDR2 sequences are MNHNS and SASEGT. V lost 5 bases and J lost 3, with 10 bases in between. The CDR3 runs to 14 residues.

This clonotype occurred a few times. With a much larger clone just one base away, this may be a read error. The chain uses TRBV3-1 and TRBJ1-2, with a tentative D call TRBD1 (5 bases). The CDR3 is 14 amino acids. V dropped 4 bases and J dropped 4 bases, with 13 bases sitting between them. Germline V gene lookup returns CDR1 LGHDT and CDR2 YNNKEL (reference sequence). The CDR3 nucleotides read TGTGCCAGCAGCCCCTTAGGAGGGGTCTATGGCTACACCTTC. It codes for CASSPLGGVYGYTF.

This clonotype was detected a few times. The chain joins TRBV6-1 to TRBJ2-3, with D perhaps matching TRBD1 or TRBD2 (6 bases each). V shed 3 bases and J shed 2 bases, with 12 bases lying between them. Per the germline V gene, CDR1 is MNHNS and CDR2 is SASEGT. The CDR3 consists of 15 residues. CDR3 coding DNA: TGTGCCAGCAGTGAGGGGGGCACGCTCACAGATACGCAGTATTTT. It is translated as CASSEGGTLTDTQYF.

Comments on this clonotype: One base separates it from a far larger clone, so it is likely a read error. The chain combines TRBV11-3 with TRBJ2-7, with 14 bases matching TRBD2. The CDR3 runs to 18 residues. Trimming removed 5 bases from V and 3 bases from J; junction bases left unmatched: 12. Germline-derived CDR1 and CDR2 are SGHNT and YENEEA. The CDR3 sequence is CASSVGLAGVRGDYEQYF. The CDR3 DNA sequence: TGTGCCAGCAGCGTGGGACTAGCGGGAGTAAGGGGAGACTACGAGCAGTACTTC.

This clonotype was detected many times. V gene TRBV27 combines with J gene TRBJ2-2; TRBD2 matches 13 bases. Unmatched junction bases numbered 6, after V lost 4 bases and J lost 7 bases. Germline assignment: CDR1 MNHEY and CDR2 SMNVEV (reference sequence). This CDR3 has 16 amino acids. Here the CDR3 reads CASSYRLAGGLGELFF. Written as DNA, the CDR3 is TGTGCCAGCAGTTACCGACTAGCGGGAGGTCTCGGGGAGCTGTTTTTT.

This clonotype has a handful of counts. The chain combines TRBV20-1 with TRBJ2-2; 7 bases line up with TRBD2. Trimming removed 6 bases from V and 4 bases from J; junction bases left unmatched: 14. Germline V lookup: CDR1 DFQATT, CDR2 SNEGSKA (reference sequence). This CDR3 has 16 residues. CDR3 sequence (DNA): TGCAGTGCCAAGGCCGGGACTAACGTCCCCACCGGGGAGCTGTTTTTT. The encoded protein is CSAKAGTNVPTGELFF.

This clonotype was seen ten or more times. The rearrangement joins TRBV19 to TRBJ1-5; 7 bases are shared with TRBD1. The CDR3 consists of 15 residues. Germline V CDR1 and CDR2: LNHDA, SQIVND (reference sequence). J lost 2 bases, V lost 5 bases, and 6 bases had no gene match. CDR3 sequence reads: CASSLPTGRNQPQHF. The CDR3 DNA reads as TGTGCCAGTAGTCTACCGACAGGGCGCAATCAGCCCCAGCATTTT.

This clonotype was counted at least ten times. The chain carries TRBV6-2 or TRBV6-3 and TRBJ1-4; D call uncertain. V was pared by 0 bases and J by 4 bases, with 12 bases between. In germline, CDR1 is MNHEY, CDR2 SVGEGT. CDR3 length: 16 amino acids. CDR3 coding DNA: TGTGCCAGCAGTTACTCGTTGGGGTCGGGTAATGAAAAACTGTTTTTT. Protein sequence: CASSYSLGSGNEKLFF.

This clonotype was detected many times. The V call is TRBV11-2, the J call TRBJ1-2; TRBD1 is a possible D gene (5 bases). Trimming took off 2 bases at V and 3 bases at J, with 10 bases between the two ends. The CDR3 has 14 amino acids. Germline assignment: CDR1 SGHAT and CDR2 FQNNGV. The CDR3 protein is CASSLHRLDYGYTF. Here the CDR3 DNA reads TGTGCCAGCAGCTTACACAGGCTTGACTATGGCTACACCTTC.

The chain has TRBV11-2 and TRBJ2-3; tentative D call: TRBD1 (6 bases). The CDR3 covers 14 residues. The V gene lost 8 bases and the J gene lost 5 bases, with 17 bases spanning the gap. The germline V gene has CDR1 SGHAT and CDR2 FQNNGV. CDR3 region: CASGRRGTGDTQYF. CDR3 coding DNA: TGTGCCAGCGGAAGAAGGGGGACCGGAGATACGCAGTATTTT.

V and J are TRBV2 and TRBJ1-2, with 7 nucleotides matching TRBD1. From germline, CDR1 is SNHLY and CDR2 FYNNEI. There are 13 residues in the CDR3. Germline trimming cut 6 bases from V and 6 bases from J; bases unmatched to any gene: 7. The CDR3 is CASSQGTVDGYTF. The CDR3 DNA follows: TGTGCCAGCAGCCAGGGGACAGTGGATGGCTACACCTTC.

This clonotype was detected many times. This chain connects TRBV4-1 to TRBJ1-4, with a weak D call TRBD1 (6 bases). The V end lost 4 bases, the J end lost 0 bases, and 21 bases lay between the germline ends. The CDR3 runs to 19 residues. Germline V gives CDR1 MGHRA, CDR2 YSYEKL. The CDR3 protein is CASSRPIHQGMATNEKLFF. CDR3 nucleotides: TGCGCCAGCAGCCGACCGATCCACCAGGGGATGGCAACTAATGAAAAACTGTTTTTT.

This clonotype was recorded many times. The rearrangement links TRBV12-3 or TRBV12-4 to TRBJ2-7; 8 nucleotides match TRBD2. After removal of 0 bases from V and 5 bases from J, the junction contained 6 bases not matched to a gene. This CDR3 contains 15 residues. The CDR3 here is CASSLAGGRINEQYF. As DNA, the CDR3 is TGTGCCAGCAGTTTAGCGGGCGGGAGGATCAACGAGCAGTACTTC.

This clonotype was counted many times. The CDR3 DNA sequence: TGTGCCAGCAGCCCCAGGGGCGGGGAGACCCAGTACTTC. Its protein is CASSPRGGETQYF. This rearrangement joins TRBV12-3 or TRBV12-4 to TRBJ2-5, with D possibly matching TRBD1 (6 bases). This CDR3 comprises 13 residues. V was pared by 6 bases and J by 5 bases, with 13 bases between.

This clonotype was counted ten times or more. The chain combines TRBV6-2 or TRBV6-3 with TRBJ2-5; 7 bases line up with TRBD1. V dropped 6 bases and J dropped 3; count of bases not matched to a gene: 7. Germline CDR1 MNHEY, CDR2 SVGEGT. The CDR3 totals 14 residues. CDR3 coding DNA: TGTGCCAGCAGCGAGACAGGGTCAGAAGAGACCCAGTACTTC. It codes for CASSETGSEETQYF.

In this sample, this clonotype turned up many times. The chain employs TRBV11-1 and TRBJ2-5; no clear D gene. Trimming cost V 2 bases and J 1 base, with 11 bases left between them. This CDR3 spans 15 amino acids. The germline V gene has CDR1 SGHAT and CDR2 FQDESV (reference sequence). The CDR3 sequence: CASSLNTLGQETQYF. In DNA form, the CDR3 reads TGTGCCAGCAGCTTAAATACTCTCGGCCAAGAGACCCAGTACTTC.

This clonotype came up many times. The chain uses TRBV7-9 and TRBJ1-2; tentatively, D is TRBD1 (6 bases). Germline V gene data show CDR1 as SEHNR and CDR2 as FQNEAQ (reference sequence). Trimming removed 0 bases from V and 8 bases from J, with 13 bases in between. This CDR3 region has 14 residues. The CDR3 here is CASSLAGGRKGYTF. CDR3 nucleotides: TGTGCCAGCAGCTTAGCGGGGGGCAGGAAGGGCTACACCTTC.

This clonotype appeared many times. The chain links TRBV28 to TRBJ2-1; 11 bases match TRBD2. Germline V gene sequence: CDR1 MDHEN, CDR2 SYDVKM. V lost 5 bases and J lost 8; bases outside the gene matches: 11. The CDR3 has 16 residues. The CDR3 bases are TGTGCCAGCAGTCCCCCCGCTAGCGGGAGGACCGATGAGCAGTTCTTC. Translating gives CASSPPASGRTDEQFF.

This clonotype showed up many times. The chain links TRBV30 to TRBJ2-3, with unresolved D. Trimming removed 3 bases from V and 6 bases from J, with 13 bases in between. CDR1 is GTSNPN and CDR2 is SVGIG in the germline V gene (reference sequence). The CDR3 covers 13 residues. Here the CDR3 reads CAWSSIMRDTQYF. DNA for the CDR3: TGTGCCTGGAGCTCCATTATGCGGGATACGCAGTATTTT.

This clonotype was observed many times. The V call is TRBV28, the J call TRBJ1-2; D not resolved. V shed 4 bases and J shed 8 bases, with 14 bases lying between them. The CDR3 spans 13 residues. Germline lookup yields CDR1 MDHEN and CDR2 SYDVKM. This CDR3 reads CASSSGAIQGYTF. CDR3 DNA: TGTGCCAGCAGTTCGGGAGCGATACAGGGCTACACCTTC.

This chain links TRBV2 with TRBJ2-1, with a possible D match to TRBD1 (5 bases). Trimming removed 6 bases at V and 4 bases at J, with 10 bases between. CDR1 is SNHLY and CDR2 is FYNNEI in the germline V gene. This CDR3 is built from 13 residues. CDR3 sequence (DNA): TGTGCCAGCAGACGGACACTATACAATGAGCAGTTCTTC. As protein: CASRRTLYNEQFF.

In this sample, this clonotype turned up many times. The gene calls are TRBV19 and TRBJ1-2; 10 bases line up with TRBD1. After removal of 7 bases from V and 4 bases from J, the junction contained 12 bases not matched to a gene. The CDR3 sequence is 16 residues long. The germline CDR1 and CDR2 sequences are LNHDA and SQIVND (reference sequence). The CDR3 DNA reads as TGTGCCAGTAAACCCTCGACAGGGGGCGCCGGCTATGGCTACACCTTC. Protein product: CASKPSTGGAGYGYTF.

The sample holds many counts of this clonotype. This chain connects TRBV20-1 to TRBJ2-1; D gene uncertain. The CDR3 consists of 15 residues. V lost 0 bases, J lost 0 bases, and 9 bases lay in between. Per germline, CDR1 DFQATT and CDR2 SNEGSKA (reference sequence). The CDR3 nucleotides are TGCAGTGCTAGAGATGGCTTAAGCTCCTACAATGAGCAGTTCTTC. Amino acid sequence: CSARDGLSSYNEQFF.